The entry below describes one T cell receptor (beta chain). The antigen is undetermined. This record belongs to a study of OX40 agonist ivuxolimab in advanced cancers. As for the study in general: At 0.01 to 10 mg/kg, ivuxolimab was administered intravenously to patients every 2 weeks.

Study-level findings and limits: Also showing low normalized T-cell clonal expansion were some of the nonresponders.

Germline values: CDR1 ENHRY, CDR2 SYGVKD. Trimming stripped 6 bases from V and 3 bases from J, with 11 bases between. CDR3 size: 13 residues. Only in-frame clones appear in the TCRdb table, and some are missing; sequencing was by immunoSEQ multiplex PCR. The data contain 75,000 or so clones, approximately 84% of them singletons. Sequences were derived from CD4+ or CD8+ T cells sorted from blood, sampled in a trial of the OX40 agonist ivuxolimab. This receptor was taken from an adult with an advanced solid tumor such as melanoma, head and neck, liver or kidney cancer. The chain links TRBV10-3 to TRBJ2-5, with D possibly being TRBD1 or TRBD2 (5 bases each). Here the CDR3 reads CAIRRGGEETQYF. The CDR3 DNA reads TGTGCCATCAGGAGGGGTGGGGAAGAGACCCAGTACTTC.